What follows are 20 T cell receptor beta chains derived from one specimen sequenced in a study of cytomegalovirus exposure and HLA in healthy donors. 60 Vbeta and 13 Jbeta primers were used in PCR. Profiled with immunoSEQ multiplex PCR; TCRdb holds only in-frame clones, not every one. Among 150,000 to 250,000 clones listed, around 83% were seen once. The sequencing sample was made of PBMCs. Every receptor here comes from a woman in her forties or fifties in good health and CMV-seropositive.

In regard to this clone: The junction does not match germline at one end; this may be a read error. J is TRBJ1-2 and V is TRBV7-9, with TRBD1 identical over 8 bases. Germline V gene lookup returns CDR1 SEHNR and CDR2 FQNEAQ (reference sequence). The CDR3 spans 13 residues. In DNA, the CDR3 is TGTTCCAGCAGCTTAACAGGGGGGTATGGCTACACCTTC. It yields the protein CSSSLTGGYGYTF.

The chain joins TRBV28 to TRBJ2-7, with 12 nucleotides matching TRBD2. The germline gives CDR1 MDHEN, CDR2 SYDVKM. This CDR3 spans 15 amino acids. With V trimmed by 7 bases and J by 4 bases, 8 bases remained unmatched. In nucleotides, the CDR3 is TGTGCCAGCACCCCTACTAGCGGGGGGACATACGAGCAGTACTTC. This encodes CASTPTSGGTYEQYF.

The V and J genes are TRBV16 and TRBJ1-4; D is unclear. The ends were cut back, 4 bases at V and 3 bases at J, with 15 bases in the middle. CDR3 size: 16 residues. Germline V gene sequence: CDR1 KGHSY, CDR2 FQNENV. The CDR3 is CASSPTRVAANEKLFF. The CDR3 region has the DNA TGTGCCAGCAGCCCAACCCGGGTGGCGGCTAATGAAAAACTGTTTTTT. Together with reference TRBV16 and TRBJ1-4, the CDR3 gives the full variable domain: GEEVAQTPKHLVRGEGQKAKLYCAPIKGHSYVFWYQQVLKNEFKFLISFQNENVFDETGMPKERFSAKCLPNSPCSLEIQATKLEDSAVYFCASSPTRVAANEKLFFGSGTQLSVL.

This sequence joins TRBV27 and TRBJ1-4; D gene uncertain. Looked up from germline, CDR1 is MNHEY and CDR2 is SMNVEV (reference sequence). This CDR3 is 16 amino acids long. The V and J ends lost 3 bases and 3 bases respectively, with 14 bases between them. CDR3 region: CASSLRWVAANEKLFF. Written as DNA, the CDR3 is TGTGCCAGCAGTTTGCGGTGGGTGGCGGCTAATGAAAAACTGTTTTTT.

The chain is built from TRBV14 and TRBJ2-5, with TRBD2 matching 12 bases. Trimming removed 3 bases from V and 6 bases from J; junction bases left unmatched: 5. The CDR3 sequence is 15 residues long. The germline V gene has CDR1 SGHDN and CDR2 FVKESK. For the CDR3, the DNA is TGTGCCAGCAGCCAGGCACTAGCGGGGGGAAAGACCCAGTACTTC. Translation gives CASSQALAGGKTQYF. The full variable domain, its missing parts supplied by reference TRBV14 and TRBJ2-5, is EAGVTQFPSHSVIEKGQTVTLRCDPISGHDNLYWYRRVMGKEIKFLLHFVKESKQDESGMPNNRFLAERTGGTYSTLKVQPAELEDSGVYFCASSQALAGGKTQYFGPGTRLLVL.

V gene TRBV5-4 combines with J gene TRBJ2-5, with D possibly matching TRBD2 (5 bases). Germline-derived CDR1 and CDR2 are SGHNT and YYREEE (reference sequence). The CDR3 totals 14 residues. V was pared by 3 bases and J by 1 base, with 10 bases between. The CDR3 sequence: CASSWKDFQETQYF. DNA of the CDR3: TGTGCCAGCAGCTGGAAGGACTTCCAAGAGACCCAGTACTTC.

The V call is TRBV5-4, the J call TRBJ2-1, with D possibly being TRBD2 (6 bases). Trimming pared 0 bases from V and 0 bases from J, leaving 13 bases between. The CDR3 has 17 residues. CDR1 SGHNT and CDR2 YYREEE come from the germline V gene (reference sequence). Here the CDR3 DNA reads TGTGCCAGCAGCTTGGCTGGAGGGACTGACTCCTACAATGAGCAGTTCTTC. This codes for CASSLAGGTDSYNEQFF.

The rearrangement links TRBV4-1 to TRBJ2-3, with 11 positions matching TRBD2. Per germline, CDR1 MGHRA and CDR2 YSYEKL. CDR3 length: 17 amino acids. Unmatched junction bases numbered 13, after V lost 5 bases and J lost 6 bases. This CDR3 is CASSSPGTSGLGDTQYF. The CDR3 bases are TGCGCCAGCAGCTCCCCCGGGACTAGCGGCCTTGGGGATACGCAGTATTTT.

The chain recombines TRBV11-2 with TRBJ1-5; TRBD1 aligns across 7 bases. CDR1 SGHAT and CDR2 FQNNGV come from the germline V gene. The CDR3 totals 15 residues. The V gene end was trimmed by 5 bases and the J gene end by 3 bases; junction bases not matched to a gene: 7. CDR3 in DNA: TGTGCCAGCAGCATCGAGGGGGCCATCAATCAGCCCCAGCATTTT. Amino acid sequence: CASSIEGAINQPQHF. Complete variable domain (other parts from reference TRBV11-2 and TRBJ1-5): EAGVAQSPRYKIIEKRQSVAFWCNPISGHATLYWYQQILGQGPKLLIQFQNNGVVDDSQLPKDRFSAERLKGVDSTLKIQPAKLEDSAVYLCASSIEGAINQPQHFGDGTRLSIL.

This chain connects TRBV5-5 to TRBJ2-6, with 11 bases aligning to TRBD2. V was pared by 4 bases and J by 2 bases, with 8 bases of the junction left unmatched. The germline gives CDR1 SGHKS, CDR2 YYEKEE (reference sequence). This CDR3 is 18 amino acids long. CDR3 DNA: TGTGCCAGCAGCGTAACTAGCGGGAGATGGACTGGGGCCAACGTCCTGACTTTC. Translating gives CASSVTSGRWTGANVLTF. Filled out from reference TRBV5-5 and TRBJ2-6, the complete variable domain reads DAGVTQSPTHLIKTRGQQVTLRCSPISGHKSVSWYQQVLGQGPQFIFQYYEKEERGRGNFPDRFSARQFPNYSSELNVNALLLGDSALYLCASSVTSGRWTGANVLTFGAGSRLTVL.

The chain combines TRBV27 with TRBJ2-5, with D possibly being TRBD2 (6 bases). The V gene's germline CDR1 is MNHEY and CDR2 SMNVEV (reference sequence). This CDR3 spans 16 amino acids. V dropped 3 bases and J dropped 5 bases, with 19 bases sitting between them. The DNA of the CDR3 is TGTGCCAGCAGTTTTTTCGGCAGGAGGGGTCAGGAGACCCAGTACTTC. It yields the protein CASSFFGRRGQETQYF.

This clone was seen a handful of times. This chain connects TRBV5-1 to TRBJ2-5; D gene uncertain. The CDR3 consists of 16 residues. Germline V gene lookup returns CDR1 SGHRS and CDR2 YFSETQ. Trimming stripped 3 bases from V and 0 bases from J, with 15 bases between. As DNA, the CDR3 is TGCGCCAGCAGCTGGGTGCCGGGTGGGTACCAAGAGACCCAGTACTTC. It specifies CASSWVPGGYQETQYF.

This clone was observed once. This chain joins TRBV7-9 and TRBJ1-6; maybe TRBD1 (5 bases). The CDR3 spans 14 residues. The V end was cut by 3 bases, the J end by 8 bases, with 11 bases between. The germline gives CDR1 SEHNR, CDR2 FQNEAQ (reference sequence). This CDR3 is CASSFGGKDSPLHF. The CDR3 region has the DNA TGTGCCAGCAGCTTCGGGGGTAAGGATTCACCCCTCCACTTT.

The chain has TRBV5-4 and TRBJ2-1; 10 bases are a match to TRBD2. Per the germline V gene, CDR1 is SGHNT and CDR2 is YYREEE (reference sequence). The CDR3 sequence is 16 residues long. V gave up 2 bases and J gave up 6 bases; unmatched junction bases: 8. For the CDR3, the DNA is TGTGCCAGCAGCTTTCCCCTAGCGGGAGTACGCAATGAGCAGTTCTTC. Its protein is CASSFPLAGVRNEQFF.

The rearrangement joins TRBV13 to TRBJ1-3, with TRBD1 as a possible D gene (5 bases). Trimming took off 4 bases at V and 0 bases at J, with 13 bases between the two ends. This CDR3 has 16 amino acids. Germline values: CDR1 PRHDT, CDR2 FYEKMQ (reference sequence). CDR3 coding DNA: TGTGCCAGCAGCTCCCGCCGGGGGAACTCTGGAAACACCATATATTTT. Translation: CASSSRRGNSGNTIYF.

This sequence joins TRBV5-6 and TRBJ2-3; 10 bases map to TRBD2. Germline V gene data show CDR1 as SGHDT and CDR2 as YYEEEE. The CDR3 is 16 residues long. Germline trimming cut 2 bases from V and 5 bases from J; bases unmatched to any gene: 8. The CDR3 bases are TGTGCCAGCAGCTTCGGAAGCGGGAGGGCGAAAGATACGCAGTATTTT. Translating it yields CASSFGSGRAKDTQYF. The complete variable domain, with remaining parts taken from reference TRBV5-6 and TRBJ2-3, reads DAGVTQSPTHLIKTRGQQVTLRCSPKSGHDTVSWYQQALGQGPQFIFQYYEEEERQRGNFPDRFSGHQFPNYSSELNVNALLLGDSALYLCASSFGSGRAKDTQYFGPGTRLTVL.

The gene calls are TRBV4-3 and TRBJ2-5; D may be TRBD2 (5 bases). The germline V gene has CDR1 LGHNA and CDR2 YSLEER. This CDR3 region has 18 residues. V was pared by 0 bases and J by 2 bases, with 19 bases between. The CDR3 DNA sequence: TGCGCCAGCAGCCAAGATCTAGCCGGAGGACTGGTTCAAGAGACCCAGTACTTC. Protein product: CASSQDLAGGLVQETQYF.

This clone was counted a few times. The chain couples TRBV19 to TRBJ2-1; 11 bases match TRBD2. J gave up 5 bases and V 3 bases, and 6 bases lay outside the gene matches. CDR3 length equals 16 residues. Germline assignment: CDR1 LNHDA and CDR2 SQIVND (reference sequence). CDR3: CASSMAGTSGHNEQFF. CDR3 in DNA: TGTGCCAGTAGTATGGCCGGGACTAGCGGCCACAATGAGCAGTTCTTC.

This clone appeared a single time. This sequence joins TRBV5-1 and TRBJ2-5; TRBD1 agrees at 8 bases. The CDR3 consists of 15 residues. CDR1 is SGHRS and CDR2 is YFSETQ in the germline V gene. Germline trimming cut 1 base from V and 3 bases from J; bases unmatched to any gene: 5. The CDR3 sequence: CASSLTTGEEETQYF. DNA of the CDR3: TGCGCCAGCAGCTTGACGACAGGGGAAGAAGAGACCCAGTACTTC.

This chain joins TRBV21-1 and TRBJ2-2; the D segment call TRBD2 is taken from the table without a DNA check. TRBV21-1 is labeled a pseudogene. CDR3 length: 16 residues. CDR3 sequence reads: CASSKVGGLWTGELFF. CDR3 sequence (DNA): TGTGCCAGCAGCAAAGTCGGGGGTTTGTGGACCGGGGAGCTGTTTTTT.